Listed below are T cell receptor beta chains from one sample, sequenced in a study of vaccination and CD4 T cells after COVID-19. Antigen specificity for these receptors is unknown. From the PCR reads, TCRdb called clonotypes with MiXCR, one entry per CDR3 protein. Among 15,000 to 25,000 distinct CDR3 sequences listed, around 40% were seen once. Material: CD4+ T cells from blood, cultured in vitro, obtained before SARS-CoV-2 vaccination. These receptors were taken from a human donor who received a COVID-19 vaccine. Both conserved end residues are part of each CDR3. Each record gives: J gene, clone size, D gene, V gene, CDR3 DNA, CDR3 protein. A D gene is named only where the DNA matches it firmly. A row's size may be missing; if present it is once, few, many or a size class.

TRBJ2-5,-,TRBD2,TRBV10-3,TGTGCCATCAGTGGGGGACTAGCGGGGGAAGAGACCCAGTACTTC,CAISGGLAGEETQYF
TRBJ1-2,few,-,TRBV20-1,TGCAGTGCTAGACTCGGACAGAGGGCGAGGGGCTACACCTTC,CSARLGQRARGYTF
TRBJ2-3,few,TRBD2,TRBV6-4,TGTGCCAGGACTAGCGGGGGGGTCCTAGGCACAGATACGCAGTATTTT,CARTSGGVLGTDTQYF
TRBJ1-5,-,TRBD1,TRBV27,TGTGCCAGCAGACGGACAGGGATGATCCATAGCAATCAGCCCCAGCATTTT,CASRRTGMIHSNQPQHF
TRBJ1-1,-,-,TRBV14,TGTGCCAGCAGCCAAGCGTACAGGAACACTGAAGCTTTCTTT,CASSQAYRNTEAFF
TRBJ2-5,-,TRBD1,TRBV2,TGTGCCAGCAGCCCGGACAGGGGGCAGGGAGAGACCCAGTACTTC,CASSPDRGQGETQYF
TRBJ2-5,-,TRBD1,TRBV7-6,TGTGCCAGCAGCTTACTGACAGGGCAACAAGAGACCCAGTACTTC,CASSLLTGQQETQYF
TRBJ2-5,-,TRBD2,TRBV20-1,TGCAGTGCTAGGTACCTCCGAGCGGGGGGGCTGCATGGAGAGACCCAGTACTTC,CSARYLRAGGLHGETQYF
TRBJ1-1,-,-,TRBV18,TGTGCCAGCTCACCGGCGACGGCGCGGGGTGAAGCTTTCTTT,CASSPATARGEAFF
TRBJ2-3,few,TRBD1,TRBV24-1,TGTGCCACCAGTGATTTGAAGAGGTCAGGGGGCGGCACAGATACGCAGTATTTT,CATSDLKRSGGGTDTQYF
TRBJ1-5,few,-,TRBV21-1,TGTGCCAGCAGCAGGGACAGGGGGGGGTATAGCAATCAGCCCCAGCATTTT,CASSRDRGGYSNQPQHF
TRBJ1-2,few,TRBD1,TRBV12-3/TRBV12-4,TGTGCCAGCAGTTCAGATGCAGGGGGCTATGGCTACACCTTC,CASSSDAGGYGYTF
TRBJ2-3,few,TRBD1,TRBV11-3,TGTGCCAGCAGCCCTGGGGACAGGAGTCAAACAGATACGCAGTATTTT,CASSPGDRSQTDTQYF
TRBJ2-2,-,-,TRBV12-3/TRBV12-4,TGTGCCAGCAGTTCTCTGTGGGGGGGCGGGCCCGGGGAGCTGTTTTTT,CASSSLWGGGPGELFF
TRBJ1-2,few,TRBD1,TRBV30,TGTGCCTGGAGCCACGGACAGGTTGTCTATGGCTACACCTTC,CAWSHGQVVYGYTF
TRBJ1-2,-,-,TRBV6-1,TGTGCCAGCAGACCAACACTTTGGACTCCTAACTATGGCTACACCTTC,CASRPTLWTPNYGYTF
TRBJ1-2,-,-,TRBV20-1,TGCAGTGCTAGAGAATCGGGGGGAGACTATGGCTACACCTTC,CSARESGGDYGYTF
TRBJ2-2,-,TRBD1,TRBV12-3/TRBV12-4,TGTGCCAGCAGAAGAGACAGGGATCACACCGGGGAGCTGTTTTTT,CASRRDRDHTGELFF
TRBJ2-7,-,TRBD2,TRBV6-1,TGTGCCAGCAGTAGAGGGACTAGCGAGAGACATCCCTACGAGCAGTACTTC,CASSRGTSERHPYEQYF
TRBJ2-3,-,-,TRBV5-6,TGTGCCAGCAGCTTGGGACTCCTCCGGGGCACAGATACGCAGTATTTT,CASSLGLLRGTDTQYF
TRBJ1-1,-,-,TRBV20-1,TGCAGTGCTAGAGAAAATCGACCCGGGGGGCGCGGGGCTGAAGCTTTCTTT,CSARENRPGGRGAEAFF
TRBJ2-1,few,-,TRBV20-1,TGCAGTGGTGGGCGGTGGTCCTACAATGAGCAGTTCTTC,CSGGRWSYNEQFF
TRBJ1-1,-,-,TRBV6-1,TGTGCCAGCAGTGGGGGAACCGGCCGGGGTAAAGCTTTCTTT,CASSGGTGRGKAFF
TRBJ1-1,few,TRBD1,TRBV20-1,TGCAGTGCTAGAGATATCATCGGACAGGGGGACACTGAAGCTTTCTTT,CSARDIIGQGDTEAFF